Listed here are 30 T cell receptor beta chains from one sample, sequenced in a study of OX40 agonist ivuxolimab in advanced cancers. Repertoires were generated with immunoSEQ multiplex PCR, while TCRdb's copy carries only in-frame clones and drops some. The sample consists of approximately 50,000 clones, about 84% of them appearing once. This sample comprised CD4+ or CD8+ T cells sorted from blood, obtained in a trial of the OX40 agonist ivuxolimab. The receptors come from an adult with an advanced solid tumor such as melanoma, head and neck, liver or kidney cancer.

The CDR3 region has the DNA TGTGCCAGCAGCCCACTCGACACCGGGGAGCTGTTTTTT. Translation gives CASSPLDTGELFF. The chain is built from TRBV14 and TRBJ2-2; D remains unclear. The CDR3 spans 13 residues. Per germline, CDR1 SGHDN and CDR2 FVKESK. V was trimmed by 4 bases and J by 3 bases, leaving 6 bases between them.

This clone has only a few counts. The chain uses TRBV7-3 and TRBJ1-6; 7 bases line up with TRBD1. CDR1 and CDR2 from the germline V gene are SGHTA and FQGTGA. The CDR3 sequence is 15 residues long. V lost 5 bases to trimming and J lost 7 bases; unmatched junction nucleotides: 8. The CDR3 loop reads CASSATGAGNSPLHF. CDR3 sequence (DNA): TGTGCCAGCAGCGCAACAGGGGCAGGGAATTCACCCCTCCACTTT.

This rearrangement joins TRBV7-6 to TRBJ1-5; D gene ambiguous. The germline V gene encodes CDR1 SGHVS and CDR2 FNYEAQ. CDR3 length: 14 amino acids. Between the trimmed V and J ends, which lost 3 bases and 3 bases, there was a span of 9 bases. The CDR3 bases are TGTGCCAGCAGCTTGGGCCCTCTCAATCAGCCCCAGCATTTT. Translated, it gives CASSLGPLNQPQHF.

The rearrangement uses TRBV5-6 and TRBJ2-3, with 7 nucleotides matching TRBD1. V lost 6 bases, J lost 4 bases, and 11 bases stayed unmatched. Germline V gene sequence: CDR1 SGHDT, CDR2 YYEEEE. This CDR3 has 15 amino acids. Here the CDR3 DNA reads TGTGCCAGCACCGTGAAAGGCAGGGGGTCAGATACGCAGTATTTT. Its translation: CASTVKGRGSDTQYF.

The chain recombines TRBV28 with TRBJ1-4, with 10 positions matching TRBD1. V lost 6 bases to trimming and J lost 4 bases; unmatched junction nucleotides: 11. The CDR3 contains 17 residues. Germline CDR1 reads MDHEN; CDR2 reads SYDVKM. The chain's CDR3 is CASSLLWTGGINEKLFF. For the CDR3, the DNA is TGTGCCAGCAGCCTTCTTTGGACAGGGGGGATTAATGAAAAACTGTTTTTT.

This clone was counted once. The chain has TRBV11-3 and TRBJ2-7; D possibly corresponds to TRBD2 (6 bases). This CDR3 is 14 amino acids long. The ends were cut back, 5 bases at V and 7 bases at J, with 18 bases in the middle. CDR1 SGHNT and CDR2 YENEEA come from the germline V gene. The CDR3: CASSPRQGLGEQYF. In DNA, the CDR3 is TGTGCCAGCAGCCCGCGGCAGGGACTGGGGGAGCAGTACTTC.

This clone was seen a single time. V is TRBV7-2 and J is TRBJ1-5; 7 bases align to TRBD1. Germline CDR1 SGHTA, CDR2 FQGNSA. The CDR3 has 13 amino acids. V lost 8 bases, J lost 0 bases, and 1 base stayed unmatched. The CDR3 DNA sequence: TGTGCCAGCGGGACAGTTAGCAATCAGCCCCAGCATTTT. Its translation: CASGTVSNQPQHF. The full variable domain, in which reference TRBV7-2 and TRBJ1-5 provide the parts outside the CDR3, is GAGVSQSPSNKVTEKGKDVELRCDPISGHTALYWYRQSLGQGLEFLIYFQGNSAPDKSGLPSDRFSAERTGGSVSTLTIQRTQQEDSAVYLCASGTVSNQPQHFGDGTRLSIL.

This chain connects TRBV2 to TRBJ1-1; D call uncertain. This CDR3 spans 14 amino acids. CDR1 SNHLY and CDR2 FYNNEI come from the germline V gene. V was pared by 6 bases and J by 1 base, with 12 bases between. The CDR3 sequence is CASRSQLQNTEAFF. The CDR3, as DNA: TGTGCCAGCAGATCACAGCTTCAGAACACTGAAGCTTTCTTT.

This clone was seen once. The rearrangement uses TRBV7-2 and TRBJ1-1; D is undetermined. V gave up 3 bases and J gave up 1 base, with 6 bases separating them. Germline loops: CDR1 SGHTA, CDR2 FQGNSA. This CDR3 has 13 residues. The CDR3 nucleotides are TGTGCCAGCAGCTTCACTAGGAACACTGAAGCTTTCTTT. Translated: CASSFTRNTEAFF.

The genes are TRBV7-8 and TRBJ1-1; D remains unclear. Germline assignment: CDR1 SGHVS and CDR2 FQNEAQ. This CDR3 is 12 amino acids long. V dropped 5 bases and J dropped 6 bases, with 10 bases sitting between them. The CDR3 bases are TGTGCCAGCAGCATGAGGGTAGCTGAAGCTTTCTTT. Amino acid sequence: CASSMRVAEAFF.

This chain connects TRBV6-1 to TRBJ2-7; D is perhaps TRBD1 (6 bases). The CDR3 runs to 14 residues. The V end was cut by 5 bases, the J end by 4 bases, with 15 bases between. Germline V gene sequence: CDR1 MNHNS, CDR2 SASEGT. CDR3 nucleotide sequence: TGTGCCAGCAGTCCCCCGGACAGCGAATACGAGCAGTACTTC. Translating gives CASSPPDSEYEQYF.

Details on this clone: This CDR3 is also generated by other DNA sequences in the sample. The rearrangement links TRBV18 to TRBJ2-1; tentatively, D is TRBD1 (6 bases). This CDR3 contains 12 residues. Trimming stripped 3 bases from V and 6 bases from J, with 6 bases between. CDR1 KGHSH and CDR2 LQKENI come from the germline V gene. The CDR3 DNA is TGTGCCAGCTCACCGACAGGCAATGAGCAGTTCTTC. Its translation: CASSPTGNEQFF.

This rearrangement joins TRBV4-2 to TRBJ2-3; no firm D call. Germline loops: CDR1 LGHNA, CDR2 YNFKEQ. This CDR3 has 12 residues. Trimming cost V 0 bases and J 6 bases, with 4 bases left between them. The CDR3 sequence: CASSQDRDTQYF. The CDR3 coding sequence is TGTGCCAGCAGCCAAGATAGGGATACGCAGTATTTT.

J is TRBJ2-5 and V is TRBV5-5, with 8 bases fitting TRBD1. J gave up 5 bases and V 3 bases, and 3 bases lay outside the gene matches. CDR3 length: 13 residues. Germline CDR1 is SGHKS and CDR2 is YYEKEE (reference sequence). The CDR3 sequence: CASSSGGRETQYF. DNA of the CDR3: TGTGCCAGCAGCTCAGGGGGCCGGGAGACCCAGTACTTC.

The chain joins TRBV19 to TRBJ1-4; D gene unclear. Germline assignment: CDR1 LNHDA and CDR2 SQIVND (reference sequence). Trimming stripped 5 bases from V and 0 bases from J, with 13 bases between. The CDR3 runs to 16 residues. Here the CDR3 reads CASSLPGLATNEKLFF. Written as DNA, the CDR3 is TGTGCCAGTAGTCTTCCCGGACTTGCAACTAATGAAAAACTGTTTTTT. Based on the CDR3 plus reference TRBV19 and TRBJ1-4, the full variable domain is DGGITQSPKYLFRKEGQNVTLSCEQNLNHDAMYWYRQDPGQGLRLIYYSQIVNDFQKGDIAEGYSVSREKKESFPLTVTSAQKNPTAFYLCASSLPGLATNEKLFFGSGTQLSVL.

Written as DNA, the CDR3 is TGTGCCAGCAGCGGGGTTCACAGGAGCTCCTATAATTCACCCCTCCACTTT. Encoded protein: CASSGVHRSSYNSPLHF. The chain is built from TRBV9 and TRBJ1-6, with D possibly being TRBD1 (5 bases). Germline assignment: CDR1 SGDLS and CDR2 YYNGEE. The CDR3 length is 17 residues. V was shortened by 3 bases and J by 0 bases, with 13 bases between the two germline ends.

This CDR3 reads CASSPPSRQGTEAFF. The CDR3, as DNA: TGTGCCAGCTCACCACCTTCCCGACAGGGCACTGAAGCTTTCTTT. The rearrangement links TRBV18 to TRBJ1-1, with 7 positions matching TRBD1. CDR1 is KGHSH, CDR2 LQKENI, per germline. There are 15 residues in the CDR3. With V trimmed by 0 bases and J by 4 bases, 5 bases remained unmatched. Variable domain in full (rest from reference TRBV18 and TRBJ1-1): NAGVMQNPRHLVRRRGQEARLRCSPMKGHSHVYWYRQLPEEGLKFMVYLQKENIIDESGMPKERFSAEFPKEGPSILRIQQVVRGDSAAYFCASSPPSRQGTEAFFGQGTRLTVV.

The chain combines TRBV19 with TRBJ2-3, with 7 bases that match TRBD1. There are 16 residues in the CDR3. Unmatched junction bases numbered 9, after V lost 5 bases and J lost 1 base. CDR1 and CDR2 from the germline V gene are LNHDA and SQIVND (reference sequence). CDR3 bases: TGTGCCAGTAGTTGGCAAGGACAGGCGGGCACAGATACGCAGTATTTT. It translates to CASSWQGQAGTDTQYF. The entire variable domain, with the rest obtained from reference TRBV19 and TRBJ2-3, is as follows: DGGITQSPKYLFRKEGQNVTLSCEQNLNHDAMYWYRQDPGQGLRLIYYSQIVNDFQKGDIAEGYSVSREKKESFPLTVTSAQKNPTAFYLCASSWQGQAGTDTQYFGPGTRLTVL.

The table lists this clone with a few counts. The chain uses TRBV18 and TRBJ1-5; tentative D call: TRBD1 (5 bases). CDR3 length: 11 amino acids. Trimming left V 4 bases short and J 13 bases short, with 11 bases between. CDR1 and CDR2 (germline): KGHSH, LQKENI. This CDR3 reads CASSRGERQHF. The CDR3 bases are TGTGCCAGCTCACGAGGGGAGAGGCAGCATTTT.

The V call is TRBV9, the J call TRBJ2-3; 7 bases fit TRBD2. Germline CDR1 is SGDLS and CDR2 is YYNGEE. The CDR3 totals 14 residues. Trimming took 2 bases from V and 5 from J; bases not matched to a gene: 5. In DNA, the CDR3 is TGTGCCAGCAGCGTCTTGACGGGGGGAGATACGCAGTATTTT. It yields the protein CASSVLTGGDTQYF.

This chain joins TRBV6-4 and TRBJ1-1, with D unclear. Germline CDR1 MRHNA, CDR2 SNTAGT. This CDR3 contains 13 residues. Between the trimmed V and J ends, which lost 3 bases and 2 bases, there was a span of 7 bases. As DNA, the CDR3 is TGTGCCAGCAGTGATAGCGAAAACACTGAAGCTTTCTTT. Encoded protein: CASSDSENTEAFF.

CDR3 residues: CASRVNYGYTF. As DNA, the CDR3 is TGTGCCAGCAGGGTTAACTATGGCTACACCTTC. The genes are TRBV28 and TRBJ1-2, with D uncertain. V was clipped by 6 bases and J by 1 base, with 3 bases between them. The CDR3 totals 11 residues. Germline CDR1 MDHEN, CDR2 SYDVKM.

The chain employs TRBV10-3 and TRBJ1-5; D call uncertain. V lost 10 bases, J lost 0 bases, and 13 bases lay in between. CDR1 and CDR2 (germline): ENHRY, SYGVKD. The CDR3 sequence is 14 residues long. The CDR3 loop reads CASKTDYSNQPQHF. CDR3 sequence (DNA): TGTGCCAGCAAGACGGATTATAGCAATCAGCCCCAGCATTTT.

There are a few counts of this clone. In DNA form, the CDR3 reads TGTGCCAGCAGCTTAATGGGACTAGCCGGTAGCACAGATACGCAGTATTTT. Translated, it gives CASSLMGLAGSTDTQYF. The chain uses TRBV7-3 and TRBJ2-3; 9 bases are a match to TRBD2. The CDR3 sequence is 17 residues long. Germline V gene sequence: CDR1 SGHTA, CDR2 FQGTGA. V shed 1 base, J shed 0 bases, and the junction held 5 bases outside the gene matches.

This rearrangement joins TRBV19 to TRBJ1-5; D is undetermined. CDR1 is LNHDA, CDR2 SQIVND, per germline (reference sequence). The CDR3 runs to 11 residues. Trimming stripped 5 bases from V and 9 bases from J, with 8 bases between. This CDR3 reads CASSSGLPQHF. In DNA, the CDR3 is TGTGCCAGTAGTTCTGGTTTGCCCCAGCATTTT.

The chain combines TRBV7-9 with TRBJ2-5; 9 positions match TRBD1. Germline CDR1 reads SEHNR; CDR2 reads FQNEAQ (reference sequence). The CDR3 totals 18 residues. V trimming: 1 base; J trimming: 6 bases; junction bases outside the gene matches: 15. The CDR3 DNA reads TGTGCCAGCAGCTTAGTAGAGGGCCGACAGGGGGTCTGGCAGACCCAGTACTTC. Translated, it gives CASSLVEGRQGVWQTQYF.

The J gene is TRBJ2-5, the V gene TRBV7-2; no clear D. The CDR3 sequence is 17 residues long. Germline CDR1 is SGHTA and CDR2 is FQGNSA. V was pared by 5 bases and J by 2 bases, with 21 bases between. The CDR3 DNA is TGTGCCAGCAGCCCTACGCGACTCCTGCGTGGGCAAGAGACCCAGTACTTC. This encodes CASSPTRLLRGQETQYF.

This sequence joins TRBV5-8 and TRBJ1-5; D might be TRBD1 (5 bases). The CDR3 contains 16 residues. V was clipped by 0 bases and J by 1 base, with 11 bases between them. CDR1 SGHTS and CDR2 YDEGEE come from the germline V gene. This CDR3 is CASSLGISGSNQPQHF. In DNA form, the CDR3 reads TGTGCCAGCAGCTTGGGTATTTCAGGGAGCAATCAGCCCCAGCATTTT.

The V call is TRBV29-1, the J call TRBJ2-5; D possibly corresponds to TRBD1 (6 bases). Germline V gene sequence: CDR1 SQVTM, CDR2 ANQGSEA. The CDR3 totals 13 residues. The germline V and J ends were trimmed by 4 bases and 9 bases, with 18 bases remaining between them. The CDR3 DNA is TGCAGCGTTGGAATACCGGGACATGTGGCCCAGTACTTC. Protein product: CSVGIPGHVAQYF.

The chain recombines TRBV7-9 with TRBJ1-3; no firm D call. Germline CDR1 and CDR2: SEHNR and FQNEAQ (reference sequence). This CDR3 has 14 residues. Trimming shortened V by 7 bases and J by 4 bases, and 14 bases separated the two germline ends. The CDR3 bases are TGTGCCAGCACCCCAGAGCGGGGAGGAAACACCATATATTTT. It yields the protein CASTPERGGNTIYF.